These 4 T cell receptor beta chains share one sample of origin, sequenced in a study of T cell changes during pregnancy in multiple sclerosis. Some clones are missing from TCRdb's copy, which holds only in-frame ones; the method was immunoSEQ multiplex PCR. The table has under 100,000 clones, roughly 90% seen once. The material was peripheral blood, obtained in the first trimester of pregnancy. All receptors come from a female donor in good health, enrolled as a control in a pregnancy study.

The DNA of the CDR3 is TGTGCCAGCAGCTTAGATCGAGGGTTGGGCTACAATGAGCAGTTCTTC. Translating it yields CASSLDRGLGYNEQFF. The rearrangement uses TRBV11-3 and TRBJ2-1; maybe TRBD2 (5 bases). The germline gives CDR1 SGHNT, CDR2 YENEEA. This CDR3 spans 16 amino acids. Trimming took off 0 bases at V and 3 bases at J, with 12 bases between the two ends.

The rearrangement joins TRBV5-1 to TRBJ2-3, with D possibly matching TRBD1 (5 bases). Trimming stripped 0 bases from V and 0 bases from J, with 8 bases between. Germline V gives CDR1 SGHRS, CDR2 YFSETQ. The CDR3 sequence is 15 residues long. This CDR3 is CASSLGDSSTDTQYF. In DNA, the CDR3 is TGCGCCAGCAGCTTGGGAGACAGTAGCACAGATACGCAGTATTTT.

V and J are TRBV19 and TRBJ1-5; 9 bases are shared with TRBD1. Per the germline V gene, CDR1 is LNHDA and CDR2 is SQIVND (reference sequence). The CDR3 consists of 14 residues. Germline trimming cut 4 bases from V and 7 bases from J; bases unmatched to any gene: 5. The CDR3 coding sequence is TGTGCCAGTAGTAGTCGGGACAGGGTCCAGCCCCAGCATTTT. Translation: CASSSRDRVQPQHF.

The gene calls are TRBV27 and TRBJ1-6; D not certain. The V end was cut by 7 bases, the J end by 5 bases, with 15 bases between. From germline, CDR1 is MNHEY and CDR2 SMNVEV (reference sequence). The CDR3 is 15 amino acids. CDR3 DNA: TGTGCCAGCACCCCACGTCGGCAGGATAATTCACCCCTCCACTTT. Translating it yields CASTPRRQDNSPLHF.